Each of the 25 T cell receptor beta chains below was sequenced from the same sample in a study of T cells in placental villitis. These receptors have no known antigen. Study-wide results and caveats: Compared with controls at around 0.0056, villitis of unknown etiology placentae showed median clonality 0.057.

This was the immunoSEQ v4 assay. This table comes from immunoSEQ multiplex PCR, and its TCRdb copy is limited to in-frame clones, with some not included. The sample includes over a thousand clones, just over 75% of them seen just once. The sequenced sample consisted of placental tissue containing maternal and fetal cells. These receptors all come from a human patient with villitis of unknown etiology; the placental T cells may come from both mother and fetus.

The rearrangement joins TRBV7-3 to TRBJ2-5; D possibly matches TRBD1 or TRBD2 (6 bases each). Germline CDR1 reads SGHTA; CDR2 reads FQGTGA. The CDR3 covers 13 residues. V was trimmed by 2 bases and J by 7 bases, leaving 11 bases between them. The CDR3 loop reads CASSLREGGTQYF. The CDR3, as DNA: TGTGCCAGCAGCTTACGCGAGGGGGGGACCCAGTACTTC.

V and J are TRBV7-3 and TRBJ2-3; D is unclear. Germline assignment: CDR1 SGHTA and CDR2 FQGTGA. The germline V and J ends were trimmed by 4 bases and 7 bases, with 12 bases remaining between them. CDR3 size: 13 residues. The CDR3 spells CASSSRAQYTQYF. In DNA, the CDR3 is TGTGCCAGCAGCTCTCGGGCACAGTATACGCAGTATTTT.

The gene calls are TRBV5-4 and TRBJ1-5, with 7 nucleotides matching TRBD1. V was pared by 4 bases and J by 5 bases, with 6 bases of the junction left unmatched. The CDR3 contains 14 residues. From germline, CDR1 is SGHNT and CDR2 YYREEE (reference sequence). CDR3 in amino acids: CASSRQGADQPQHF. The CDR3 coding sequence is TGTGCCAGCAGCCGACAGGGTGCGGATCAGCCCCAGCATTTT.

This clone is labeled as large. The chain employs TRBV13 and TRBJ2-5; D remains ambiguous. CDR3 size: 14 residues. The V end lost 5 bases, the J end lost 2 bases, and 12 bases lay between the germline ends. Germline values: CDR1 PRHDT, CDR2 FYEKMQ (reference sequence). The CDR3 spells CASSTRTLQETQYF. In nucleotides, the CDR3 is TGTGCCAGCAGCACCCGGACGTTACAAGAGACCCAGTACTTC.

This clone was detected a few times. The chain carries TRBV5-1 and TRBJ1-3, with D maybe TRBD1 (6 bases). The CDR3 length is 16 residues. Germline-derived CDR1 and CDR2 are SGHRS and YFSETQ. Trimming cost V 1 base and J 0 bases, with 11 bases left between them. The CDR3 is CASSLSGAYSGNTIYF. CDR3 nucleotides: TGCGCCAGCAGCTTGTCAGGGGCCTACTCTGGAAACACCATATATTTT.

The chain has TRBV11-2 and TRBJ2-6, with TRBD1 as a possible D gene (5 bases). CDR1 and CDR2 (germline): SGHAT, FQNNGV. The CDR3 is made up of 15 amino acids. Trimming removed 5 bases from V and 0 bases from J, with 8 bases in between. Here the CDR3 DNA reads TGTGCCAGCAGCCTGGGGCCCTCTGGGGCCAACGTCCTGACTTTC. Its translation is CASSLGPSGANVLTF.

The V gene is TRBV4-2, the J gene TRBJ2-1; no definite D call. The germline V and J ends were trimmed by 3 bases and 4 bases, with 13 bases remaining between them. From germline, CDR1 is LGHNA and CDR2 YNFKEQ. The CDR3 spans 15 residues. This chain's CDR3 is CASSQRRSSYNEQFF. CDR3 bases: TGTGCCAGCAGCCAGCGGCGGTCGTCTTACAATGAGCAGTTCTTC.

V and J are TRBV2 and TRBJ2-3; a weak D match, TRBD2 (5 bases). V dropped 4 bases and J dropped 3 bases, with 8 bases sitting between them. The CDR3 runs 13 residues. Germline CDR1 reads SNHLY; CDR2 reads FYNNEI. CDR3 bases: TGTGCCAGCAGTGTACTAGGTACAGATACGCAGTATTTT. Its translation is CASSVLGTDTQYF.

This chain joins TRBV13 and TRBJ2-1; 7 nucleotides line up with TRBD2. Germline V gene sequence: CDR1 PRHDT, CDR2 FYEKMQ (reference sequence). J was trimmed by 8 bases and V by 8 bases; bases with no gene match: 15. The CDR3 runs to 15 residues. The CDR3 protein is CASEKGREGLDEQFF. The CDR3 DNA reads TGTGCCAGCGAAAAGGGGAGGGAGGGTTTGGATGAGCAGTTCTTC.

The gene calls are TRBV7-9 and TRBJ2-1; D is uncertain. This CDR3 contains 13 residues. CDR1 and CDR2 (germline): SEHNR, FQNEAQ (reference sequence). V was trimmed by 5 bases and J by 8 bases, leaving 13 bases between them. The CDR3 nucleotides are TGTGCCAGCAGCCTAGGAGTAAGTTATGAGCAGTTCTTC. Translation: CASSLGVSYEQFF.

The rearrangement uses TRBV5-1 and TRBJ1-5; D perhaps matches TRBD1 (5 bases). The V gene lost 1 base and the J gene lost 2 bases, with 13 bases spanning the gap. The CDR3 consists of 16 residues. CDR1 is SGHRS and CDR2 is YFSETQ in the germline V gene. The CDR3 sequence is CASSLSGAWGNQPQHF. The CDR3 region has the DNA TGCGCCAGCAGCTTGTCCGGGGCCTGGGGCAATCAGCCCCAGCATTTT.

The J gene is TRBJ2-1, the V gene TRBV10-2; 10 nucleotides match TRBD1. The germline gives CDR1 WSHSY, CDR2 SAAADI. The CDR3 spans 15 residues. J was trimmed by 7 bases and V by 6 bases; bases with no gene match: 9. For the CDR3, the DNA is TGCGCCAGCAGAGGACCGGGACAGGGGAGGAATGAGCAGTTCTTC. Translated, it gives CASRGPGQGRNEQFF.

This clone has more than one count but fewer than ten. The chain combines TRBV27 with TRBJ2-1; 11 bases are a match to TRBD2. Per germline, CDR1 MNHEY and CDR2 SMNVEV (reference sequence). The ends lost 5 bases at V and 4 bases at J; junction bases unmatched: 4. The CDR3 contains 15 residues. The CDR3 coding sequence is TGTGCCAGCAGTCCTGGGACTAGCGGATACAATGAGCAGTTCTTC. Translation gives CASSPGTSGYNEQFF.

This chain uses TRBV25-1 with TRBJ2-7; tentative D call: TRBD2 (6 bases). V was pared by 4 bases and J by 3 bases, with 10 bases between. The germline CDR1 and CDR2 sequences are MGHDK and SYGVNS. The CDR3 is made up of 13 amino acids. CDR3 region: CASSAPGDYEQYF. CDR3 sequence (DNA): TGTGCCAGCAGTGCGCCGGGAGACTACGAGCAGTACTTC.

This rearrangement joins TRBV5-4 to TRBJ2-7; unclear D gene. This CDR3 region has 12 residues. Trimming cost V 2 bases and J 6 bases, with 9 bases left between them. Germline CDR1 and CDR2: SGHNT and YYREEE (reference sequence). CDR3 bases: TGTGCCAGCAGCTTTTACGTTGGCGAGCAGTACTTC. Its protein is CASSFYVGEQYF.

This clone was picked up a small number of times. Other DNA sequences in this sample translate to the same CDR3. The chain's CDR3 is CASLGAGATSTDTQYF. CDR3 nucleotide sequence: TGTGCCAGCCTAGGTGCGGGAGCGACTAGCACAGATACGCAGTATTTT. The chain uses TRBV2 and TRBJ2-3, with 7 positions matching TRBD2. The CDR3 has 16 residues. Germline V gene lookup returns CDR1 SNHLY and CDR2 FYNNEI. V dropped 8 bases and J dropped 0; count of bases not matched to a gene: 11.

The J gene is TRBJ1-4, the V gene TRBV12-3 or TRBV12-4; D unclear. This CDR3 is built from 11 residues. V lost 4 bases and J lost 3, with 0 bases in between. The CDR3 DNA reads TGTGCCAGCAGTTCTAATGAAAAACTGTTTTTT. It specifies CASSSNEKLFF.

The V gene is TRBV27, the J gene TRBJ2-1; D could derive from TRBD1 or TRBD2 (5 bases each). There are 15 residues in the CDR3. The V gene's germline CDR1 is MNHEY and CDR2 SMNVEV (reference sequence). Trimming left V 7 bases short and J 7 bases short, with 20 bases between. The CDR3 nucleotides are TGTGCCAGCACCACCGTGGCCGGGGCTCAGAATGAGCAGTTCTTC. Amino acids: CASTTVAGAQNEQFF.

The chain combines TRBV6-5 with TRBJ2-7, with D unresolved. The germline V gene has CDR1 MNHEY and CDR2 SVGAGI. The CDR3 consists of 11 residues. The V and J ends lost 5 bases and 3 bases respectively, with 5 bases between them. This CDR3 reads CASSSFYEQYF. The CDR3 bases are TGTGCCAGCAGTAGCTTCTACGAGCAGTACTTC.

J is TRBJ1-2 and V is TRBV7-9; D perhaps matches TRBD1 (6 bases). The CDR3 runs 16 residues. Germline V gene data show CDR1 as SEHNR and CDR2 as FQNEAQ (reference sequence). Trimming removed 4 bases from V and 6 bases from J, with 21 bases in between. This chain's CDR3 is CASSSQTGGDADGYTF. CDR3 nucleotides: TGTGCCAGCAGCTCTCAAACCGGGGGCGATGCCGATGGCTACACCTTC.

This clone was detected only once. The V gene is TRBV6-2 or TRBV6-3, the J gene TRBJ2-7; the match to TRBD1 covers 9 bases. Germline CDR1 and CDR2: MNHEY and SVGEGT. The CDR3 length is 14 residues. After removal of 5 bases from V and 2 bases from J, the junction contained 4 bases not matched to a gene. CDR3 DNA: TGTGCCAGCAGTGCGGGACAGGGTGCCTACGAGCAGTACTTC. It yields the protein CASSAGQGAYEQYF.

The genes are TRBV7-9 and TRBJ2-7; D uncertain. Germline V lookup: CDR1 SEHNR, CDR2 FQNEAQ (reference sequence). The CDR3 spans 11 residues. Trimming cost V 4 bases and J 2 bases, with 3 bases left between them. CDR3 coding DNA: TGTGCCAGCAGCTCACCCTACGAGCAGTACTTC. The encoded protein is CASSSPYEQYF.

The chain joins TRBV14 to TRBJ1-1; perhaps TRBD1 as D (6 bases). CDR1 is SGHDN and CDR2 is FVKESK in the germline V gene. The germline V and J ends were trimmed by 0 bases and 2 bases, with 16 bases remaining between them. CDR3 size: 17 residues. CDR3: CASSQDRGTYGNTEAFF. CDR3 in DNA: TGTGCCAGCAGCCAAGATAGGGGGACCTACGGAAACACTGAAGCTTTCTTT.

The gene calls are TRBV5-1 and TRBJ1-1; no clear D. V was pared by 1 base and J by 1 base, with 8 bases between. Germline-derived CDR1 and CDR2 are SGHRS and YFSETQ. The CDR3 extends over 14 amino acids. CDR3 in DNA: TGCGCCAGCAGCTTGATCAGAGAGAACACTGAAGCTTTCTTT. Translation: CASSLIRENTEAFF.

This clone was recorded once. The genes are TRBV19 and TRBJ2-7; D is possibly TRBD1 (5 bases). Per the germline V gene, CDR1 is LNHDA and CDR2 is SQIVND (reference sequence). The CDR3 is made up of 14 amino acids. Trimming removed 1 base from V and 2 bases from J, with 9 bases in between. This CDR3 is CASSIAQQAYEQYF. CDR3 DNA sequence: TGTGCCAGTAGTATAGCACAACAGGCCTACGAGCAGTACTTC. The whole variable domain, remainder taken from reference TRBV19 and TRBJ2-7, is DGGITQSPKYLFRKEGQNVTLSCEQNLNHDAMYWYRQDPGQGLRLIYYSQIVNDFQKGDIAEGYSVSREKKESFPLTVTSAQKNPTAFYLCASSIAQQAYEQYFGPGTRLTVT.